This T cell receptor (beta chain) was recovered during a study of T cell responses to AZD1222 COVID-19 vaccine. Study results and limitations: Clonal diversity was possibly underestimated, and white British individuals and females predominated among donors.

Sequencing was performed with immunoSEQ multiplex PCR; in TCRdb, only in-frame clones are kept and a portion is missing. The sample includes more than 100,000 clones, 90% of them seen just once. This clone was seen just once. Its antigen is not known. The source of this sequence is an adult in good health. Sample: peripheral blood, taken on day 0 of AZD1222 vaccination.

The DNA of the CDR3 is TGTGCCAGCAGCTTAGGGTCAGGTCAGAACACTGAAGCTTTCTTT. This sequence encodes CASSLGSGQNTEAFF. The V gene is TRBV11-2, the J gene TRBJ1-1; the D is unclear. The V gene lost 1 base and the J gene lost 1 base, with 10 bases spanning the gap. The germline V gene encodes CDR1 SGHAT and CDR2 FQNNGV. The CDR3 consists of 15 residues.